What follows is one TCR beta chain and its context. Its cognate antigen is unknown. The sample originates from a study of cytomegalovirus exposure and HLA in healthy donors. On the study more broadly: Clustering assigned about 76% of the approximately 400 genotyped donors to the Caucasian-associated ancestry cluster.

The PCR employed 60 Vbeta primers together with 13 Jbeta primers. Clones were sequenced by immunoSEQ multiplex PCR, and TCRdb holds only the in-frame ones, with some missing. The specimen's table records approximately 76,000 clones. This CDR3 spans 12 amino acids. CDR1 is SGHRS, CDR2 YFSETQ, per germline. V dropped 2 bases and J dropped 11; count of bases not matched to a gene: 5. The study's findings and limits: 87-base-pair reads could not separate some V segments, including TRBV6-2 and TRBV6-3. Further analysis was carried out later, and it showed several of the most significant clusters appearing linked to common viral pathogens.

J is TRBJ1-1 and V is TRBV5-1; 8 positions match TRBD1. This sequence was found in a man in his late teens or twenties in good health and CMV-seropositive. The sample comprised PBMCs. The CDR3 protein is CASSLTGGTAFF. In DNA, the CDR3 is TGCGCCAGCAGCTTAACAGGGGGGACTGCTTTCTTT.